This TCR beta chain was observed in a study of early T cells in non-severe SARS-CoV-2 infection. Overall study: Sequencing input comprised bulk RNA from unsorted whole blood; chain pairing was not available.

The CDR3 has 16 residues. CDR1 and CDR2 (germline): SGHRS, YFSETQ. The V segment lost 4 bases and the J segment 5 bases; nucleotides outside the gene matches: 13. This clonotype was counted between two and nine times. Unique molecular identifier tags were affixed to discrete cDNA molecules. TCRdb used MiXCR to reprocess the 5' RACE reads, holding one entry per CDR3 protein. Of some 30,000 distinct CDR3 sequences in the sample, about 5.7% were seen once. This TCR derives from an adult who was a healthcare worker with PCR-confirmed SARS-CoV-2 infection or an uninfected control (not recorded which). This sequence joins TRBV5-1 and TRBJ2-7; 9 nucleotides line up with TRBD1. What was sequenced was whole blood. The chain's CDR3 is CASSTSQGQGIHEQYF. CDR3 nucleotides: TGCGCCAGCAGCACCTCGCAGGGACAGGGAATCCACGAGCAGTACTTC.